Shown below are 21 T cell receptor beta chains from a single sample sequenced in a study of T cells after yellow fever vaccination. TCRdb processed the 5' RACE reads anew with MiXCR; each CDR3 protein has one entry. The sample consists of 250,000 or so distinct CDR3 sequences, 6.9% of them appearing once. The material was CD4+ T cells sorted from PBMCs, obtained 15 days after the yellow fever booster vaccination. The receptors were gathered from a man aged 25 to 40 who received the YFV17D yellow fever vaccine.

This clonotype was detected only a few times. The CDR3: CASSFSRGWTEAFF. The DNA for the CDR3 is TGTGCCAGCAGCTTTTCCAGGGGCTGGACTGAAGCTTTCTTT. The chain uses TRBV7-2 and TRBJ1-1, with a tentative D call TRBD1 (6 bases). This CDR3 comprises 14 residues. Trimming shortened V by 3 bases and J by 5 bases, and 13 bases separated the two germline ends. Germline values: CDR1 SGHTA, CDR2 FQGNSA.

This clonotype occurred a few times. The chain carries TRBV30 and TRBJ1-6; no reliable D call. CDR1 is GTSNPN and CDR2 is SVGIG in the germline V gene (reference sequence). Trimming took off 1 base at V and 13 bases at J, with 14 bases between the two ends. The CDR3 extends over 13 amino acids. The CDR3 sequence is CAWSAFRTVPLHF. The CDR3 DNA follows: TGTGCCTGGAGTGCCTTTCGGACCGTTCCCCTCCACTTT. Variable domain in full (rest from reference TRBV30 and TRBJ1-6): SQTIHQWPATLVQPVGSPLSLECTVEGTSNPNLYWYRQAAGRGLQLLFYSVGIGQISSEVPQNLSASRPQDRQFILSSKKLLLSDSGFYLCAWSAFRTVPLHFGNGTRLTVT.

The sample holds a few counts of this clonotype. V gene TRBV25-1 combines with J gene TRBJ1-1; D uncertain. There are 12 residues in the CDR3. The V end was cut by 1 base, the J end by 9 bases, with 9 bases between. Germline values: CDR1 MGHDK, CDR2 SYGVNS. CDR3 DNA: TGTGCCAGCAGTGAATCGGGCAGGCAAGCTTTCTTT. Protein sequence: CASSESGRQAFF.

Notes on this clonotype: A much more abundant neighbour one base away suggests this may be a read error. This chain connects TRBV15 to TRBJ1-4; a possible D gene is TRBD1 (5 bases). This CDR3 has 12 amino acids. Germline V gene data show CDR1 as LNHNV and CDR2 as YYDKDF (reference sequence). With 11 bases removed from V and 4 bases from J, the gap between germline ends came to 11 bases. CDR3 nucleotide sequence: TGTGCCTCCTGGGGGAGTAATGAAAAACTGTTTTTT. Translating it yields CASWGSNEKLFF.

The rearrangement links TRBV6-2 or TRBV6-3 to TRBJ1-5; possibly TRBD1 for D (5 bases). The V end lost 4 bases, the J end lost 4 bases, and 17 bases lay between the germline ends. The CDR3 length is 16 residues. Per germline, CDR1 MNHEY and CDR2 SVGEGT. This CDR3 reads CASSSVVGVRNQPQHF. The CDR3 DNA follows: TGTGCCAGCAGTTCAGTGGTGGGGGTACGGAATCAGCCCCAGCATTTT.

This clonotype was detected many times. The chain couples TRBV29-1 to TRBJ2-7, with 10 bases aligning to TRBD2. From germline, CDR1 is SQVTM and CDR2 ANQGSEA. The CDR3 is made up of 14 amino acids. With V trimmed by 3 bases and J by 4 bases, 6 bases remained unmatched. CDR3 DNA: TGCAGCGTTGAGGAAAGAGCGGGAGGGTACGAGCAGTACTTC. Protein: CSVEERAGGYEQYF.

The V call is TRBV4-3, the J call TRBJ2-7, with 8 bases identical to TRBD1. In germline, CDR1 is LGHNA, CDR2 YSLEER. The CDR3 is 16 residues long. Germline trimming cut 0 bases from V and 0 bases from J; bases unmatched to any gene: 4. For the CDR3, the DNA is TGCGCCAGCAGCCAAGATTGGACAGGGAGCTCCTACGAGCAGTACTTC. It codes for CASSQDWTGSSYEQYF.

This clonotype was seen a handful of times. This rearrangement joins TRBV20-1 to TRBJ2-7; the D gene is possibly TRBD2 (5 bases). Germline V gives CDR1 DFQATT, CDR2 SNEGSKA (reference sequence). The V end lost 4 bases, the J end lost 5 bases, and 12 bases lay between the germline ends. This CDR3 comprises 12 residues. CDR3 DNA: TGCAGTGCTAAGGCTAGCATCGACGAGCAGTACTTC. It codes for CSAKASIDEQYF.

This clonotype turned up a few times. The rearrangement joins TRBV11-3 to TRBJ2-1; TRBD2 aligns across 8 bases. V was clipped by 3 bases and J by 5 bases; unmatched bases: 6. The CDR3 loop spans 15 amino acids. Per germline, CDR1 SGHNT and CDR2 YENEEA. The CDR3 nucleotides are TGTGCCAGCAGCTTTGCGGGAGGCCCCGACAATGAGCAGTTCTTC. Encoded protein: CASSFAGGPDNEQFF.

This clonotype was seen many times. The chain is built from TRBV3-1 and TRBJ1-1; D is unresolved. Germline V gene data show CDR1 as LGHDT and CDR2 as YNNKEL (reference sequence). Trimming took 0 bases from V and 1 from J, leaving 12 bases between them. CDR3 length equals 16 residues. The CDR3 sequence: CASSQDLPGRNTEAFF. DNA for the CDR3: TGTGCCAGCAGCCAAGATCTCCCGGGAAGGAACACTGAAGCTTTCTTT.

The sample holds many counts of this clonotype. V is TRBV15 and J is TRBJ2-7; D is perhaps TRBD1 (5 bases). V lost 3 bases to trimming and J lost 3 bases, with 12 bases between them. CDR3 length equals 14 residues. Germline V gives CDR1 LNHNV, CDR2 YYDKDF (reference sequence). DNA for the CDR3: TGTGCCACCAGCAGGGGCCTCCAGGGCTACGAGCAGTACTTC. Translated: CATSRGLQGYEQYF. Full variable domain (missing parts from reference TRBV15 and TRBJ2-7): DAMVIQNPRYQVTQFGKPVTLSCSQTLNHNVMYWYQQKSSQAPKLLFHYYDKDFNNEADTPDNFQSRRPNTSFCFLDIRSPGLGDTAMYLCATSRGLQGYEQYFGPGTRLTVT.

In its sample, this clonotype was seen a few times. V gene TRBV6-1 combines with J gene TRBJ2-1; TRBD2 matches 12 bases. The CDR3 is made up of 15 amino acids. Losses at the gene ends were 7 bases for V and 7 bases for J; bases not matched to a gene: 8. The germline gives CDR1 MNHNS, CDR2 SASEGT. CDR3: CASKNAGTSGNEQFF. The CDR3 DNA reads TGTGCCAGCAAAAACGCCGGGACTAGCGGGAATGAGCAGTTCTTC.

About this clonotype itself: This could be a read error, since a much larger clone is one nucleotide away. The chain has TRBV5-1 and TRBJ2-5, with D hard to call. This CDR3 is built from 13 residues. The V gene lost 6 bases and the J gene lost 5 bases, with 14 bases spanning the gap. Germline V gene data show CDR1 as SGHRS and CDR2 as YFSETQ. DNA for the CDR3: TGCGCCAGCAAAGCTGGGCAAAGGGAGACCCAGTACTTC. Its translation is CASKAGQRETQYF.

The chain couples TRBV20-1 to TRBJ2-1; D is unresolved. Trimming removed 6 bases from V and 5 bases from J, with 14 bases in between. Germline assignment: CDR1 DFQATT and CDR2 SNEGSKA (reference sequence). There are 13 residues in the CDR3. This chain's CDR3 is CSASRLGNNEQFF. The CDR3 DNA sequence: TGCAGTGCCAGCAGGTTAGGAAACAATGAGCAGTTCTTC.

This clonotype was counted between two and nine times. CDR3 amino acids: CASRTGPNTEAFF. CDR3 coding DNA: TGCGCCAGCAGGACAGGGCCCAACACTGAAGCTTTCTTT. The chain uses TRBV10-2 and TRBJ1-1; 7 nucleotides line up with TRBD1. This CDR3 has 13 residues. Looked up from germline, CDR1 is WSHSY and CDR2 is SAAADI. The V segment lost 6 bases and the J segment 2 bases; nucleotides outside the gene matches: 3.

The CDR3 DNA reads as TGCAGTGCTAGAGATGGACAGGGCCGTCACTATGGCTACACCTTC. Amino acid sequence: CSARDGQGRHYGYTF. This chain links TRBV20-1 with TRBJ1-2, with TRBD1 matching 8 bases. Germline CDR1 DFQATT, CDR2 SNEGSKA (reference sequence). This CDR3 comprises 15 residues. The ends lost 0 bases at V and 3 bases at J; junction bases unmatched: 6.

The V gene is TRBV5-1, the J gene TRBJ2-2; 12 bases are shared with TRBD2. This CDR3 is 16 amino acids long. J lost 7 bases, V lost 1 base, and 5 bases had no gene match. The V gene's germline CDR1 is SGHRS and CDR2 YFSETQ. The CDR3: CASSLSTSGSGGELFF. The CDR3 coding sequence is TGCGCCAGCAGCTTGTCGACTAGCGGGAGTGGCGGGGAGCTGTTTTTT.

Concerning this clonotype: One base away lies a much larger clone, so this may be a sequencing read error. The chain joins TRBV3-1 to TRBJ2-7; D gene unclear. The CDR3 covers 12 residues. Germline assignment: CDR1 LGHDT and CDR2 YNNKEL (reference sequence). In DNA, the CDR3 is TGTGCCAGCAGCCAAGTCGTGCACGAGAAGTACTTC. Translation gives CASSQVVHEKYF.

This clonotype was picked up a small number of times. The chain has TRBV11-2 and TRBJ2-1; D may be TRBD1 (6 bases). Per germline, CDR1 SGHAT and CDR2 FQNNGV. The V end was cut by 5 bases, the J end by 0 bases, with 11 bases between. The CDR3 totals 15 residues. The CDR3 sequence: CASSTTGNSYNEQFF. The CDR3 DNA follows: TGTGCCAGCAGCACCACAGGGAACTCCTACAATGAGCAGTTCTTC.

The rearrangement joins TRBV5-4 to TRBJ2-5, with 7 nucleotides matching TRBD1. Germline loops: CDR1 SGHNT, CDR2 YYREEE (reference sequence). V dropped 2 bases and J dropped 3; count of bases not matched to a gene: 1. The CDR3 has 13 residues. The CDR3: CASSFGQEETQYF. DNA for the CDR3: TGTGCCAGCAGCTTTGGACAGGAAGAGACCCAGTACTTC.

The V and J genes are TRBV10-3 and TRBJ2-4; maybe TRBD2 (6 bases). Germline-derived CDR1 and CDR2 are ENHRY and SYGVKD. V lost 0 bases, J lost 6 bases, and 15 bases lay in between. The CDR3 extends over 16 amino acids. For the CDR3, the DNA is TGTGCCATCAGTGAGTCTCTAACGGGGGTAGGAAACATTCAGTACTTC. Protein sequence: CAISESLTGVGNIQYF.